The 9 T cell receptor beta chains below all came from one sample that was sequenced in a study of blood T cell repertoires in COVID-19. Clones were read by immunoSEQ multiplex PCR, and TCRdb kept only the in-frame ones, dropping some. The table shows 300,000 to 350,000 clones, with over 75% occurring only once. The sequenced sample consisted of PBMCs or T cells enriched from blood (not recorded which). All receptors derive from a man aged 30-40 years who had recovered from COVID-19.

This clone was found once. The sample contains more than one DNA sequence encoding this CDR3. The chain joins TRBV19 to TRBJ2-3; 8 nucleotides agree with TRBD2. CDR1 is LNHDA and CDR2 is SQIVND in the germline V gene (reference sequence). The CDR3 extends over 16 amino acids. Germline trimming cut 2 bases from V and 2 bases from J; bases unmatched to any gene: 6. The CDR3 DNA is TGTGCCAGTAGTATACTGGCGGGGGGTTCCACAGATACGCAGTATTTT. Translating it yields CASSILAGGSTDTQYF.

The CDR3 region is CASSTLDRADYGYTF. For the CDR3, the DNA is TGTGCCAGCAGCACTTTGGACAGGGCTGACTATGGCTACACCTTC. The chain links TRBV7-8 to TRBJ1-2, with 8 bases that match TRBD1. The CDR3 is 15 residues long. The germline CDR1 and CDR2 sequences are SGHVS and FQNEAQ. The V gene end was trimmed by 5 bases and the J gene end by 3 bases; junction bases not matched to a gene: 8. Full variable domain (outside the CDR3, taken from reference TRBV7-8 and TRBJ1-2): GAGVSQSPRYKVAKRGQDVALRCDPISGHVSLFWYQQALGQGPEFLTYFQNEAQLDKSGLPSDRFFAERPEGSVSTLKIQRTQQEDSAVYLCASSTLDRADYGYTFGSGTRLTVV.

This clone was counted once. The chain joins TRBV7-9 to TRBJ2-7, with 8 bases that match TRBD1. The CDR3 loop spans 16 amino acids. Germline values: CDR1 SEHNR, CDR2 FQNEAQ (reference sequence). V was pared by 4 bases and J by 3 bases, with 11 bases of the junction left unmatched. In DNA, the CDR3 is TGTGCCAGCAGCTCGAACGGACAGGGACCTCTCTACGAGCAGTACTTC. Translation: CASSSNGQGPLYEQYF.

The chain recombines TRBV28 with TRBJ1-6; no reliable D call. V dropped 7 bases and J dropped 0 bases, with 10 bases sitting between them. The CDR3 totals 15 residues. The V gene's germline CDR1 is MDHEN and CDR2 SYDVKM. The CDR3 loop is CASTEFSSYNSPLHF. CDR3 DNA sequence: TGTGCCAGCACGGAGTTTAGCTCCTATAATTCACCCCTCCACTTT.

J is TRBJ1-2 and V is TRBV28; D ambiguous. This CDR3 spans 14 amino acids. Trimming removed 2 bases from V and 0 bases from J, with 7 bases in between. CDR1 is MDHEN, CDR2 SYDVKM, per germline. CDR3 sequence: CASSLKGANYGYTF. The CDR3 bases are TGTGCCAGCAGTTTAAAGGGAGCTAACTATGGCTACACCTTC.

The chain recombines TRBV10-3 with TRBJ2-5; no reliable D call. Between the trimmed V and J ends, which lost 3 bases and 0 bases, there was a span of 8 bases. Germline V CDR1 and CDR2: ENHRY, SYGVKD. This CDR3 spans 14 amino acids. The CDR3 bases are TGTGCCATCAGTGAAGACCGGGACCAAGAGACCCAGTACTTC. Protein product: CAISEDRDQETQYF.

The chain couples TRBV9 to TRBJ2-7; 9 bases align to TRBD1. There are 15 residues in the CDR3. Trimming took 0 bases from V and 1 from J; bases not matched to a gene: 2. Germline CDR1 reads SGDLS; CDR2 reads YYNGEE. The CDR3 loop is CASSVGDRASYEQYF. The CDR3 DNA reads TGTGCCAGCAGCGTAGGGGACAGGGCGTCCTACGAGCAGTACTTC.

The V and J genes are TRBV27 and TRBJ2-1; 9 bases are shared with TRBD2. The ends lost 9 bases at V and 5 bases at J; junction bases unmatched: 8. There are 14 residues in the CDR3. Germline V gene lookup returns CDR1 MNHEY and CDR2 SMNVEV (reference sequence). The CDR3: CASIASGENNEQFF. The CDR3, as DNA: TGTGCCAGTATCGCTAGCGGGGAAAACAATGAGCAGTTCTTC.

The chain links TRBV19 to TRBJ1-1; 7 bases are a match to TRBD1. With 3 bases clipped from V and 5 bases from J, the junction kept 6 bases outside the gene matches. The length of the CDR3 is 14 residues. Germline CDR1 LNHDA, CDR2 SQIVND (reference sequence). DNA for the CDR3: TGTGCCAGTAGTATCCTGACAGGGCGGACTGAAGCTTTCTTT. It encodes CASSILTGRTEAFF.